This TCR beta chain was sequenced during a study of OX40 agonist ivuxolimab in advanced cancers. Study-wide context: Ivuxolimab was delivered to patients intravenously every 2 weeks at doses spanning 0.01 to 10 mg/kg. Regarding the study as a whole: Relatively little clonal expansion, among the lowest observed, appeared in partial responders at 0.1-3.0 mg/kg.

Per germline, CDR1 SGDLS and CDR2 YYNGEE. V lost 0 bases and J 3 bases, leaving 2 bases between the germline ends. The CDR3 contains 12 residues. Blood was sampled at baseline, cycle 4 day 1, and cycle 7 day 1. Remarks on this clone: What it binds is not known.

Clones were sequenced by immunoSEQ multiplex PCR, and TCRdb holds only the in-frame ones, with some missing. The table includes 45,000 to 55,000 clones, around 84% detected once. V is TRBV9 and J is TRBJ2-3; D remains ambiguous. The sequence came from an adult with an advanced solid tumor such as melanoma, head and neck, liver or kidney cancer. Sequences were derived from CD4+ or CD8+ T cells sorted from blood, sampled in a trial of the OX40 agonist ivuxolimab. The CDR3 spells CASSVETDTQYF. CDR3 DNA sequence: TGTGCCAGCAGCGTAGAGACAGATACGCAGTATTTT.